The text below deals with one T cell receptor (beta chain). Its target is unknown. The data were obtained in a study of cytomegalovirus exposure and HLA in healthy donors. Whole-study findings and limits: Generally TCR sequences proved uncommon, though certain public TCRs appeared in numerous donors. 16,951 TCR beta sequences were associated with HLA alleles at 0.05 false discovery rate in a later analysis.

Germline trimming cut 5 bases from V and 2 bases from J; bases unmatched to any gene: 4. The CDR3 contains 14 residues. Germline lookup yields CDR1 SGHTA and CDR2 FQGNSA. This PCR relied on a set of 60 Vbeta primers and 13 Jbeta primers. Assay: immunoSEQ multiplex PCR; the TCRdb copy retains only in-frame clones and omits some. The sample has more than 110,000 clones; 79% are singletons. This chain links TRBV7-2 with TRBJ2-7; 9 nucleotides align to TRBD1. Sequenced: PBMCs. This receptor was obtained from a man aged 18-30 years in good health and CMV-seronegative. The DNA of the CDR3 is TGTGCCAGCAGCAGCAGACAGGGGGCCTACGAGCAGTACTTC. Translated, it gives CASSSRQGAYEQYF.